The 32 T cell receptor beta chains listed next were all sequenced from one sample in a study of blood T cell repertoires in COVID-19. Libraries were prepared by immunoSEQ multiplex PCR; TCRdb keeps only in-frame clonotypes and omits some of them. The sample contains some 330,000 clones, approximately 89% of which appear only once. Source material: PBMCs or T cells enriched from blood (not recorded which). The receptors shown here come from a man aged 25 to 40 who had recovered from COVID-19.

This clone appeared once. This chain joins TRBV9 and TRBJ1-5, with a possible D match to TRBD1 (5 bases). Germline CDR1 reads SGDLS; CDR2 reads YYNGEE. The CDR3 is 13 amino acids. V dropped 0 bases and J dropped 11 bases, with 12 bases sitting between them. The CDR3 here is CASSVESGSAQHF. The CDR3 coding sequence is TGTGCCAGCAGCGTAGAATCAGGGTCGGCCCAGCATTTT.

J is TRBJ1-5 and V is TRBV5-1; 9 bases fit TRBD1. This CDR3 spans 15 amino acids. The V gene end was trimmed by 4 bases and the J gene end by 5 bases; junction bases not matched to a gene: 7. From germline, CDR1 is SGHRS and CDR2 YFSETQ. The CDR3 DNA reads as TGCGCCAGCAGCCCGGACAGGGGCCCCTATCAGCCCCAGCATTTT. Amino acid sequence: CASSPDRGPYQPQHF.

This clone has just a few counts. The chain is built from TRBV27 and TRBJ1-2; 7 nucleotides agree with TRBD1. Germline V lookup: CDR1 MNHEY, CDR2 SMNVEV (reference sequence). The CDR3 runs 13 residues. The ends lost 3 bases at V and 9 bases at J; junction bases unmatched: 7. Here the CDR3 reads CASSFVGRGSYTF. CDR3 DNA: TGTGCCAGCAGTTTCGTAGGCAGGGGGAGCTACACCTTC.

The V call is TRBV7-2, the J call TRBJ2-1; D not certain. Germline V gene data show CDR1 as SGHTA and CDR2 as FQGNSA. Trimming left V 5 bases short and J 12 bases short, with 11 bases between. The CDR3 sequence is 11 residues long. CDR3 amino acids: CASSTAYGQFF. As DNA, the CDR3 is TGTGCCAGCAGCACTGCCTACGGGCAGTTCTTC.

The chain couples TRBV7-6 to TRBJ2-7, with a weak D call TRBD2 (5 bases). The CDR3 runs 20 residues. Trimming cost V 0 bases and J 5 bases, with 29 bases left between them. Germline values: CDR1 SGHVS, CDR2 FNYEAQ. In nucleotides, the CDR3 is TGTGCCAGCAGCTTAGCTATACCGGGGTCTCACAGTTTCAGGAAAGACGAGCAGTACTTC. Its protein product is CASSLAIPGSHSFRKDEQYF. Full variable domain (outside the CDR3, taken from reference TRBV7-6 and TRBJ2-7): GAGVSQSPRYKVTKRGQDVALRCDPISGHVSLYWYRQALGQGPEFLTYFNYEAQQDKSGLPNDRFSAERPEGSISTLTIQRTEQRDSAMYRCASSLAIPGSHSFRKDEQYFGPGTRLTVT.

The rearrangement uses TRBV18 and TRBJ2-1; 7 bases are a match to TRBD2. The V gene's germline CDR1 is KGHSH and CDR2 LQKENI. The CDR3 consists of 16 residues. J was trimmed by 0 bases and V by 2 bases; bases with no gene match: 4. CDR3 loop: CASSPNGGGSYNEQFF. For the CDR3, the DNA is TGTGCCAGCTCACCAAATGGGGGGGGCTCCTACAATGAGCAGTTCTTC.

The V gene is TRBV6-5, the J gene TRBJ2-5; a weak D match, TRBD2 (5 bases). CDR3 length: 12 amino acids. CDR1 is MNHEY and CDR2 is SVGAGI in the germline V gene. V was cut by 5 bases and J by 5 bases, with 9 bases left in between. The chain's CDR3 is CASSPTGETQYF. CDR3 DNA sequence: TGTGCCAGCAGTCCGACGGGGGAGACCCAGTACTTC.

The chain has TRBV10-3 and TRBJ2-1; no clear D gene. Per the germline V gene, CDR1 is ENHRY and CDR2 is SYGVKD. CDR3 length: 14 residues. V was cut by 1 base and J by 3 bases, with 7 bases left in between. The CDR3 loop reads CAISEYESYNEQFF. CDR3 nucleotide sequence: TGTGCCATCAGTGAGTATGAGAGCTACAATGAGCAGTTCTTC.

V is TRBV27 and J is TRBJ2-4; TRBD1 is a possible D gene (6 bases). The CDR3 is made up of 15 amino acids. Germline lookup yields CDR1 MNHEY and CDR2 SMNVEV (reference sequence). Deletions cut 7 bases from V and 5 bases from J, with 18 bases between. CDR3 sequence (DNA): TGTGCCAGCAAAACCAGGGGAGACCCTCAAAACATTCAGTACTTC. It encodes CASKTRGDPQNIQYF.

V is TRBV19 and J is TRBJ2-5; a possible D gene is TRBD2 (6 bases). The germline V and J ends were trimmed by 7 bases and 5 bases, with 20 bases remaining between them. The germline V gene has CDR1 LNHDA and CDR2 SQIVND (reference sequence). This CDR3 is built from 15 residues. DNA for the CDR3: TGTGCCAGTACCGGGGTCGCGGTTCGGGGGGAGACCCAGTACTTC. Protein product: CASTGVAVRGETQYF.

The gene calls are TRBV9 and TRBJ2-5; 13 nucleotides align to TRBD2. Losses at the gene ends were 4 bases for V and 5 bases for J; bases not matched to a gene: 8. Germline V gene data show CDR1 as SGDLS and CDR2 as YYNGEE. This CDR3 region has 16 residues. CDR3 in DNA: TGTGCCAGCAGCTCTGGGACTAGCGGGGCCTTTGAGACCCAGTACTTC. Its translation is CASSSGTSGAFETQYF.

The chain carries TRBV15 and TRBJ2-1; D is undetermined. Trimming shortened V by 1 base and J by 7 bases, and 14 bases separated the two germline ends. Germline CDR1 is LNHNV and CDR2 is YYDKDF (reference sequence). CDR3 length: 15 residues. The CDR3 spells CATSRGSGYANEQFF. The DNA for the CDR3 is TGTGCCACCAGCAGAGGATCCGGGTATGCGAATGAGCAGTTCTTC.

This chain links TRBV25-1 with TRBJ1-6; unclear D gene. Trimming left V 4 bases short and J 4 bases short, with 8 bases between. CDR3 length equals 14 residues. Germline CDR1 is MGHDK and CDR2 is SYGVNS. The CDR3 region has the DNA TGTGCCAGCAGTGCGGGAAGATATAATTCACCCCTCCACTTT. It yields the protein CASSAGRYNSPLHF.

This clone was seen more than once but under ten times. The chain uses TRBV5-1 and TRBJ2-7; no firm D call. The CDR3 runs to 14 residues. Germline CDR1 is SGHRS and CDR2 is YFSETQ. V lost 0 bases and J 2 bases, leaving 9 bases between the germline ends. The CDR3 sequence: CASSLGGSTYEQYF. For the CDR3, the DNA is TGCGCCAGCAGCTTGGGAGGCAGCACCTACGAGCAGTACTTC.

The genes are TRBV9 and TRBJ2-3; TRBD1 agrees at 8 bases. The CDR3 consists of 18 residues. V was clipped by 0 bases and J by 0 bases; unmatched bases: 9. CDR1 and CDR2 from the germline V gene are SGDLS and YYNGEE. The CDR3 here is CASSVAPGTGTSTDTQYF. In DNA, the CDR3 is TGTGCCAGCAGCGTAGCCCCCGGGACAGGCACTAGCACAGATACGCAGTATTTT.

The sample holds one count of this clone. The chain recombines TRBV7-8 with TRBJ1-5, with 8 bases lining up with TRBD1. Germline V lookup: CDR1 SGHVS, CDR2 FQNEAQ. V lost 2 bases and J lost 4; bases outside the gene matches: 4. The CDR3 consists of 15 residues. The CDR3 region has the DNA TGTGCCAGCAGCTTAACGACAGGGGATAATCAGCCCCAGCATTTT. It yields the protein CASSLTTGDNQPQHF.

The V call is TRBV6-5, the J call TRBJ1-6; D is perhaps TRBD1 (5 bases). There are 14 residues in the CDR3. The germline gives CDR1 MNHEY, CDR2 SVGAGI. The V and J ends lost 7 bases and 7 bases respectively, with 14 bases between them. Here the CDR3 reads CASTTGGENSPLHF. CDR3 nucleotide sequence: TGTGCCAGCACCACGGGGGGTGAGAATTCACCCCTCCACTTT.

This clone was detected once. The chain uses TRBV7-9 and TRBJ2-5; D is unclear. This CDR3 has 12 amino acids. Germline CDR1 SEHNR, CDR2 FQNEAQ (reference sequence). V gave up 3 bases and J gave up 5 bases, with 7 bases separating them. In DNA form, the CDR3 reads TGTGCCAGCAGCTTCTATAGCGAGACCCAGTACTTC. This gives the protein CASSFYSETQYF.

The rearrangement links TRBV18 to TRBJ2-3, with 7 bases identical to TRBD2. Per germline, CDR1 KGHSH and CDR2 LQKENI. CDR3 length: 16 residues. V was clipped by 0 bases and J by 4 bases; unmatched bases: 7. The CDR3 coding sequence is TGTGCCAGCTCACCACCGGGTGGGGAGGGAGCAGATACGCAGTATTTT. Translating it yields CASSPPGGEGADTQYF.

This chain connects TRBV4-2 to TRBJ2-3; D is unclear. CDR3 length: 14 residues. Germline lookup yields CDR1 LGHNA and CDR2 YNFKEQ. The V end was cut by 1 base, the J end by 2 bases, with 7 bases between. This CDR3 reads CASSQGKFTDTQYF. The CDR3 bases are TGTGCCAGCAGCCAAGGTAAATTCACAGATACGCAGTATTTT.

The chain joins TRBV18 to TRBJ1-1; maybe TRBD1 (5 bases). Germline V gene data show CDR1 as KGHSH and CDR2 as LQKENI. Trimming left V 3 bases short and J 0 bases short, with 11 bases between. The CDR3 runs 15 residues. CDR3 protein: CASSPGGAMNTEAFF. For the CDR3, the DNA is TGTGCCAGCTCACCTGGAGGGGCAATGAACACTGAAGCTTTCTTT.

This chain connects TRBV23-1 to TRBJ1-1; 12 bases agree with TRBD1. TRBV23-1 is an ORF, with its function uncertain. The CDR3 sequence is 20 residues long. Trimming took 2 bases from V and 5 from J; bases not matched to a gene: 18. CDR3 protein: CASSQVLTGTGGEEGTEAFF. The CDR3 coding sequence is TGCGCCAGCAGTCAAGTCTTAACCGGGACAGGGGGCGAGGAGGGGACTGAAGCTTTCTTT.

The gene calls are TRBV14 and TRBJ1-1; D is ambiguous. Trimming took off 2 bases at V and 3 bases at J, with 7 bases between the two ends. The CDR3 has 13 amino acids. Per the germline V gene, CDR1 is SGHDN and CDR2 is FVKESK. Here the CDR3 reads CASSQSFHTEAFF. The CDR3 DNA reads as TGTGCCAGCAGCCAATCCTTCCACACTGAAGCTTTCTTT.

V is TRBV5-6 and J is TRBJ2-7, with 13 bases lining up with TRBD2. This CDR3 contains 17 residues. J was trimmed by 2 bases and V by 0 bases; bases with no gene match: 5. Germline V gene lookup returns CDR1 SGHDT and CDR2 YYEEEE. The CDR3 sequence: CASSLELAGGAAYEQYF. Written as DNA, the CDR3 is TGTGCCAGCAGCTTGGAACTAGCGGGGGGGGCCGCCTACGAGCAGTACTTC.

The chain links TRBV9 to TRBJ2-3; possible D gene TRBD2, 5 bases. Germline assignment: CDR1 SGDLS and CDR2 YYNGEE. The ends were cut back, 3 bases at V and 2 bases at J, with 10 bases in the middle. The CDR3 loop spans 14 amino acids. The CDR3, as DNA: TGTGCCAGCAGCGCCGGACTTTCCACAGATACGCAGTATTTT. Translation: CASSAGLSTDTQYF.

This chain uses TRBV7-8 with TRBJ1-2; 7 bases agree with TRBD1. The CDR3 length is 15 residues. Looked up from germline, CDR1 is SGHVS and CDR2 is FQNEAQ. V lost 5 bases and J lost 7; bases outside the gene matches: 13. The CDR3 is CASSQGEGRLFGYTF. The CDR3 nucleotides are TGTGCCAGCAGCCAGGGGGAGGGGCGATTGTTTGGCTACACCTTC.

This clone appeared a few times. V and J are TRBV5-1 and TRBJ1-4; perhaps TRBD1 as D (5 bases). The CDR3 spans 14 residues. The V end was cut by 2 bases, the J end by 3 bases, with 8 bases between. Germline lookup yields CDR1 SGHRS and CDR2 YFSETQ. The CDR3 here is CASSFRAANEKLFF. The DNA for the CDR3 is TGCGCCAGCAGCTTCAGGGCTGCTAATGAAAAACTGTTTTTT.

The chain combines TRBV5-6 with TRBJ2-7, with D possibly matching TRBD1 (5 bases). V lost 1 base to trimming and J lost 5 bases, with 10 bases between them. Germline V gene sequence: CDR1 SGHDT, CDR2 YYEEEE. This CDR3 contains 13 residues. The CDR3 region is CASSLQGFHEQYF. The CDR3 DNA reads TGTGCCAGCAGCTTGCAGGGATTCCACGAGCAGTACTTC.

The rearrangement joins TRBV5-1 to TRBJ2-7; the D is unclear. V dropped 4 bases and J dropped 0 bases, with 5 bases sitting between them. CDR1 SGHRS and CDR2 YFSETQ come from the germline V gene. The CDR3 consists of 12 residues. CDR3 amino acids: CASSLYSYEQYF. The CDR3 coding sequence is TGCGCCAGCAGCCTCTACTCCTACGAGCAGTACTTC.

The chain employs TRBV10-3 and TRBJ2-1, with 7 bases aligning to TRBD1. The V gene's germline CDR1 is ENHRY and CDR2 SYGVKD. This CDR3 region has 17 residues. The V gene end was trimmed by 2 bases and the J gene end by 7 bases; junction bases not matched to a gene: 14. The CDR3 sequence: CAISEVHRGLGGNEQFF. The CDR3 coding sequence is TGTGCCATCAGTGAGGTACACAGGGGCTTGGGTGGGAATGAGCAGTTCTTC.

This chain connects TRBV18 to TRBJ1-1, with 8 bases that match TRBD1. The germline V gene encodes CDR1 KGHSH and CDR2 LQKENI. This CDR3 has 15 amino acids. V shed 5 bases and J 3 bases; nucleotides not matched to a gene: 8. CDR3 DNA sequence: TGTGCCAGCTCAACTCAGGGGGCGCGGGACACTGAAGCTTTCTTT. Amino acid sequence: CASSTQGARDTEAFF.

The DNA for the CDR3 is TGCGCCAGCACAGGGCCCAGCAATCAGCCCCAGCATTTT. The encoded protein is CASTGPSNQPQHF. This sequence joins TRBV23-1 and TRBJ1-5, with D possibly matching TRBD1 (5 bases). TRBV23-1 is labeled an ORF, and its function is uncertain. CDR3 size: 13 residues. V was cut by 7 bases and J by 1 base, with 8 bases left in between.